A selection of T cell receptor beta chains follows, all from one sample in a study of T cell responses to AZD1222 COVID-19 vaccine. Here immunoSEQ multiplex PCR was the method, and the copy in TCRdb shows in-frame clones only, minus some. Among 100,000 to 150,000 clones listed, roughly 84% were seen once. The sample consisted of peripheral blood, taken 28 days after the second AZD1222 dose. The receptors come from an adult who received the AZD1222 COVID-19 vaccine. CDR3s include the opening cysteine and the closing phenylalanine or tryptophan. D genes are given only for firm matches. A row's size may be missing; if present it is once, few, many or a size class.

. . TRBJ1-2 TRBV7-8 CASSLLGGLGDGYTF TGTGCCAGCAGCTTATTAGGGGGGCTAGGGGATGGCTACACCTTC
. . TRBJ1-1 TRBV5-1 CASSLRPGPNTEAFF TGCGCCAGCAGCTTACGGCCGGGACCGAACACTGAAGCTTTCTTT
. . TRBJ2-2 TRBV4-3 CASSLERASRTGELFF TGCGCCAGCAGCCTGGAGCGGGCCTCGAGGACCGGGGAGCTGTTTTTT
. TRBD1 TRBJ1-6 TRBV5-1 CASSLVGQGLSSNSPLHF TGCGCCAGCAGCTTGGTAGGACAGGGTCTTTCTAGTAATTCACCCCTCCACTTT
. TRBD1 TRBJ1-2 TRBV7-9 CASSAAQGAQIYGYTF TGTGCCAGCAGCGCGGCTCAGGGGGCGCAGATCTATGGCTACACCTTC
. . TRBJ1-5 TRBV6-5 CASRSSWSNQPQHF TGTGCCAGCAGATCATCGTGGAGCAATCAGCCCCAGCATTTT
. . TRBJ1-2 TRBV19 CASKALRTASNYGYTF TGTGCCAGTAAAGCATTGAGGACAGCTTCTAACTATGGCTACACCTTC
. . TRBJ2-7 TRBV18 CASSPLPGEQYF TGTGCCAGCTCACCACTTCCGGGGGAGCAGTACTTC
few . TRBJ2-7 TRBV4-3 CASSQVGGSGNSYEQYF TGCGCCAGCAGCCAAGTCGGAGGGAGTGGAAACTCCTACGAGCAGTACTTC
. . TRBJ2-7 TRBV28 CASSRGQTYEQYF TGTGCCAGCAGCCGCGGACAGACTTACGAGCAGTACTTC
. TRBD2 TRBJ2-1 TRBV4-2 CASSHKAGGPLNEQFF TGTGCCAGCAGCCATAAAGCGGGGGGCCCTCTCAATGAGCAGTTCTTC
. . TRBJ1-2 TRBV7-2 CASSTGTSYGYTF TGTGCCAGCAGCACCGGGACATCTTATGGCTACACCTTC
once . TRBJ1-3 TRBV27 CASSLDPSGGNTIYF TGTGCCAGCAGCTTGGACCCCTCGGGGGGAAACACCATATATTTT
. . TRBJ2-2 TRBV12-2 CASRFPRKNTGELFF TGTGCAAGTCGCTTTCCGAGGAAGAACACCGGGGAGCTGTTTTTT
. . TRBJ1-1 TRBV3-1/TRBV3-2 CASSQAPGGTEAFF TGTGCCAGCAGCCAGGCCCCGGGGGGGACTGAAGCTTTCTTT
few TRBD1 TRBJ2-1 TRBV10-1 CASSESGSRGQAYEQFF TGCGCCAGCAGTGAGTCGGGAAGCAGGGGGCAGGCCTATGAGCAGTTCTTC
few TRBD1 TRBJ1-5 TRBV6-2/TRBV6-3 CASSYPSGTGRNQPQHF TGTGCCAGCAGTTACCCCTCCGGGACAGGTCGCAATCAGCCCCAGCATTTT
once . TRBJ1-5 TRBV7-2 CASSLVGRSVQPQHF TGTGCCAGCAGCTTAGTGGGGAGGTCCGTTCAGCCCCAGCATTTT
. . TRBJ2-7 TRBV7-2 CASSNGAVYEQYF TGTGCCAGCAGCAACGGGGCGGTTTACGAGCAGTACTTC
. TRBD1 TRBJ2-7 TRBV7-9 CASSLAKTGGEQYF TGTGCCAGCAGCTTAGCAAAGACAGGGGGCGAGCAGTACTTC
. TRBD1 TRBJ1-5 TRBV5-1 CASSFHRGQSNQPQHF TGCGCCAGCAGCTTCCACAGGGGGCAAAGCAATCAGCCCCAGCATTTT
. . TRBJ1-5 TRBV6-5 CASSYFQGQPQHF TGTGCCAGCAGTTACTTCCAGGGCCAGCCCCAGCATTTT
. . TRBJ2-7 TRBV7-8 CASSLGRTVSYEQYF TGTGCCAGCAGCTTAGGGCGGACGGTATCCTACGAGCAGTACTTC
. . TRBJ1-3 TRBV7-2 CASSLGHENTIYF TGTGCCAGCAGCTTGGGACATGAAAACACCATATATTTT
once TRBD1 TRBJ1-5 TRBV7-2 CASSLVGQGNQPQHF TGTGCCAGCAGCTTAGTTGGACAGGGCAATCAGCCCCAGCATTTT
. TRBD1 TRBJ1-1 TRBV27 CASSWTGGGTEAFF TGTGCCAGCAGTTGGACAGGGGGCGGAACTGAAGCTTTCTTT
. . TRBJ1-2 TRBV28 CASSFGGTKRGGYTF TGTGCCAGCAGTTTTGGAGGGACTAAGAGGGGGGGCTACACCTTC
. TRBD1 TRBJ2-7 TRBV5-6 CASSSLQGAFAYEQYF TGTGCCAGCAGCTCTTTACAGGGGGCTTTCGCCTACGAGCAGTACTTC
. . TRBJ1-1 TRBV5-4 CASSLWWREAEAFF TGTGCCAGCAGCTTGTGGTGGAGGGAGGCTGAAGCTTTCTTT
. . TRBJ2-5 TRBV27 CASSSNPRETQYF TGTGCCAGCAGTTCGAACCCCCGGGAGACCCAGTACTTC
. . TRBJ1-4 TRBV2 CASSGWSGEKLFF TGTGCCAGCAGTGGTTGGTCGGGTGAAAAACTGTTTTTT
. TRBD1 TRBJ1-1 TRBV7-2 CASSARQGAGTEAFF TGTGCCAGCAGCGCCAGACAGGGGGCCGGCACTGAAGCTTTCTTT
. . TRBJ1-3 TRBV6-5 CASSPSGGLRNTIYF TGTGCCAGCTCCCCCTCGGGGGGGCTGCGAAACACCATATATTTT
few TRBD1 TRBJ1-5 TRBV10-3 CAISGQGGDQPQHF TGTGCCATCAGTGGACAGGGGGGTGATCAGCCCCAGCATTTT
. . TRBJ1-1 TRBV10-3 CAIMGGSTEAFF TGTGCCATCATGGGGGGGTCCACTGAAGCTTTCTTT
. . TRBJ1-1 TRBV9 CASSAMPTLAEAFF TGTGCCAGCAGCGCCATGCCGACCCTGGCTGAAGCTTTCTTT
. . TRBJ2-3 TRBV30 CAWSPGRAADTQYF TGTGCCTGGAGTCCGGGCAGGGCAGCAGATACGCAGTATTTT
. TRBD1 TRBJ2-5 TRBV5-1 CASSSITGEGETQYF TGCGCCAGCAGCTCAATAACAGGGGAAGGGGAGACCCAGTACTTC
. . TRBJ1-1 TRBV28 CASSLQGAGSEAFF TGTGCCAGCAGTTTACAGGGAGCTGGGTCTGAAGCTTTCTTT
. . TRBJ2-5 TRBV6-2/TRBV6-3 CASSYPDSQRTQYF TGTGCCAGCAGTTACCCGGACTCACAGCGGACCCAGTACTTC
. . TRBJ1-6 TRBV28 CASSLSPGLGSLYNSPLHF TGTGCCAGCAGTTTATCCCCAGGCCTCGGAAGCCTCTATAATTCACCCCTCCACTTT
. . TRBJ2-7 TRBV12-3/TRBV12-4 CASSFTVYEQYF TGTGCCAGCAGTTTTACAGTCTACGAGCAGTACTTC
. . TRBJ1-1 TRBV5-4 CASSYRAVMNTEAFF TGTGCCAGCAGCTACCGAGCTGTTATGAACACTGAAGCTTTCTTT
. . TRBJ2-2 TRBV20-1 CSASGGLGELFF TGCAGTGCTAGTGGGGGGCTCGGGGAGCTGTTTTTT
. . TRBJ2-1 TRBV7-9 CASSPQRATLGGEQFF TGTGCCAGCAGCCCCCAGCGGGCTACCCTCGGCGGTGAGCAGTTCTTC
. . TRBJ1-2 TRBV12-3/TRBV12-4 CASSFPGRGYTF TGTGCCAGCAGTTTCCCGGGACGCGGCTACACCTTC
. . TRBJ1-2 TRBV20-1 CSAEAPYGYTF TGCAGTGCCGAGGCTCCCTATGGCTACACCTTC
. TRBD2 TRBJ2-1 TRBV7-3 CASSPGRVNEQFF TGTGCCAGCAGCCCCGGGAGGGTCAATGAGCAGTTCTTC
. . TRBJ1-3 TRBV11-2 CASSLVRGTSSGNTIYF TGTGCCAGCAGCTTAGTACGGGGGACCTCCTCTGGAAACACCATATATTTT
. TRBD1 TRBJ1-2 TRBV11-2 CASSLAGTGAGYTF TGTGCCAGCAGCTTAGCCGGGACAGGGGCCGGCTACACCTTC